This T cell receptor (beta chain) appears in the sequencing data of a study of T cell responses to AZD1222 COVID-19 vaccine (dated by TCRdb to the early 2020s). With regard to the full study: A total of 240 or so trial participants underwent TCR sequencing, of whom roughly 210 had received two doses of AZD1222 and some 25 had received two doses of the MenACWY control vaccine. Enrollment into the trials was organized by age into subgroups of 18-55, 56-69 and 70-plus years, and those subgroups contained roughly 160, 29 and 62 TCR-sequenced participants, respectively.

Details on this clone: The target of this receptor is not known. Base qualities are not recorded, but no much larger clone differs from it by a single base.

The CDR3 regions of human TCRbeta chains were analyzed by immunosequencing. For the original study's pipeline: TCRs in the repertoires were matched against a reference library of SARS-CoV-2-specific TCRs that had been generated with the MIRA antigen-specificity platform. Breadth was defined as the fraction of unique TCRs that were SARS-CoV-2-associated, and depth was defined as the fraction of total T cells that were SARS-CoV-2-associated. Using the MIRA data, every spike-specific TCR was mapped to the spike region that the TCR reacted to and assigned to either a CD4 or a CD8 class. Log10-transformed breadth and depth values were compared by one-way ANOVA with Sidak's multiple comparisons tests. Held by TCRdb, this immuneACCESS table contains in-frame sequences only and omits some clones. Under half of the omission traces to an unresolved V gene where checked; the cause of the rest is unknown. V, J and clone size reflect that table, while D and trimming were determined from the DNA. This sample holds about 160,000 clones; 80% to 95% were observed only once. In total, the top ten clones hold 3.2% of the sample.

In the germline V gene, CDR1 corresponds to MRHNA and CDR2 to SNTAGT. V and J are truncated by 0 bases and 8 bases respectively, leaving an intervening sequence of 14 bases. The CDR3 sequence holds 15 residues, the cysteine and phenylalanine included. The kept DNA is CDR3 alone, 45 bases in frame from the first base. Findings and caveats that apply to the study as a whole: Reportedly, almost half of the unique spike-specific TCRs recognized epitopes lying outside the regions that are mutated in the B.1.351 and B.1.1.7 variants. A significant rise in spike-specific TCR breadth and depth was observed after two AZD1222 doses relative to day 0 and relative to MenACWY recipients. Conclusions about previously exposed vaccinees are limited because only a handful of AZD1222 recipients were SARS-CoV-2 seropositive at baseline. In the small 56-69-year group, the increase in depth fell short of significance, most likely because of low power. Vaccine-associated CD4 TCRs spanned the whole spike protein, with dominant responses in regions 160-218 and 743-854. Participants were mostly white British, with more females than males. The authors suggested clonal diversity may have been underestimated. No day 14 peak-response samples were available, so repertoires were characterized only after the peak T cell response.

Taken with the paper, the label for time point translates to: about 28 days (+/-7) after the second vaccine dose. Because spike-specific TCR depth and breadth did not differ between the two schedules, AZD1222 recipients who got a second dose at roughly 4 weeks were pooled with those who got a second dose at roughly 12 weeks. Vaccinee samples came from UK trials COV001 and COV002, including a single-blind randomized controlled phase 2/3 trial of AZD1222 (ChAdOx1 nCoV-19) in healthy adults. For TCRbeta chain sequencing, PBMC samples from trial participants were taken at day 0 and at day 28 after the second dose.

This clonotype originated in an adult who received the AZD1222 COVID-19 vaccine. The chain is encoded by TRBV6-4 joined to TRBJ2-1; a weak D assignment points to TRBD2 (6 bases agree). The source was peripheral blood, collected 28 days after the second AZD1222 dose. Here the CDR3 is given as CASSDSTRGSDEQFF. The nucleotides read TGTGCCAGCAGTGACTCGACTAGAGGCTCCGATGAGCAGTTCTTC.